This T cell receptor beta chain was sequenced for a study of T cell responses to AZD1222 COVID-19 vaccine. On this clone itself: The antigen remains undetermined.

Study-wide results and limits: The study reported that nearly half of spike-specific TCRs target unmutated variant regions. Baseline serostatus was positive in only a handful of AZD1222 recipients.

Clones were sequenced by immunoSEQ multiplex PCR, and TCRdb holds only the in-frame ones, with some missing. This repertoire shows 200,000 or so clones, more than 80% found once; its top ten account for under 7.5%. CDR3 length: 14 amino acids. Germline CDR1 reads MDHEN; CDR2 reads SYDVKM. Unmatched junction bases numbered 3, after V lost 8 bases and J lost 5 bases. The rearrangement uses TRBV28 and TRBJ2-2, with 12 bases aligning to TRBD1. Sequenced material: peripheral blood, taken on day 0 of AZD1222 vaccination. This sequence originates from an adult in good health. The CDR3 is CASGTGGHTGELFF. The CDR3 DNA follows: TGTGCCAGCGGGACAGGGGGCCATACCGGGGAGCTGTTTTTT. The full variable domain, its missing parts supplied by reference TRBV28 and TRBJ2-2, is DVKVTQSSRYLVKRTGEKVFLECVQDMDHENMFWYRQDPGLGLRLIYFSYDVKMKEKGDIPEGYSVSREKKERFSLILESASTNQTSMYLCASGTGGHTGELFFGEGSRLTVL.